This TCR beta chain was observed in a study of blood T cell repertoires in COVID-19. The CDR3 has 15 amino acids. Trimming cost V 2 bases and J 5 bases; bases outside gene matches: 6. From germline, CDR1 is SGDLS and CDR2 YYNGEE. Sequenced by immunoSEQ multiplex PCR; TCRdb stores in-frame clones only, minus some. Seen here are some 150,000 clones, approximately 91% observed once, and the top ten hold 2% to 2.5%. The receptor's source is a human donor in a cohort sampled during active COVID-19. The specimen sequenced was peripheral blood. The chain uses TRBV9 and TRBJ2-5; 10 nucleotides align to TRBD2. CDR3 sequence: CASSVSGGAGETQYF. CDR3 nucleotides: TGTGCCAGCAGCGTGAGCGGGGGGGCTGGGGAGACCCAGTACTTC.